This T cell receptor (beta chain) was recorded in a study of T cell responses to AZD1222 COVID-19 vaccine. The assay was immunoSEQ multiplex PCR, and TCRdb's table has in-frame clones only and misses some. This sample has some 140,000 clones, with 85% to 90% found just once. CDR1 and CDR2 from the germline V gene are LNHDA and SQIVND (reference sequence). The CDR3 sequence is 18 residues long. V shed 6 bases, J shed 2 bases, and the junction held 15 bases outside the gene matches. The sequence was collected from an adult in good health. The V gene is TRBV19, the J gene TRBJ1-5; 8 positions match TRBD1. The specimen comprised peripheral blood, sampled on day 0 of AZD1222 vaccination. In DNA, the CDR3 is TGTGCCAGTAGCCCCAAGCCCTCAGGGGGCGGGGGCAATCAGCCCCAGCATTTT. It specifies CASSPKPSGGGGNQPQHF.